The clone carrying this T cell receptor (beta chain) was counted a few times. PCR was performed using 60 Vbeta and 13 Jbeta primers. Profiling relied on immunoSEQ multiplex PCR, and the TCRdb table lists in-frame clones only, not all of them. The sample shows about 140,000 clones, roughly 79% of them seen only once. This specimen comes from a study of cytomegalovirus exposure and HLA in healthy donors. This TCR was sampled from a woman between 40 and 55 years old in good health and CMV-seronegative. Sequenced sample: PBMCs.

For the CDR3, the DNA is TGTGCCAGCAGCCCCCGCCGGGGACAGGGTTACGAGCAGTACTTC. This codes for CASSPRRGQGYEQYF. V and J are TRBV7-3 and TRBJ2-7, with 9 positions matching TRBD1. Trimming took 5 bases from V and 4 from J; bases not matched to a gene: 9. CDR1 and CDR2 (germline): SGHTA, FQGTGA. This CDR3 spans 15 amino acids.